Sequencing of this T cell receptor (beta chain) was carried out in a study of cytomegalovirus exposure and HLA in healthy donors (dated by TCRdb to 2015 to 2018). About the study as a whole: According to an earlier analysis of 450 to 650 of the donors, roughly 180 million T cells yielded 120 million or so unique TCR beta sequences and about 300 Gb of sequence data. An early release covering more than 500 HLA-typed donors comprised about 300 gigabases of sequencing data and tens of millions of unique TCR sequences. Of the 300 to 400 genotyped donors, about 80% fell in the genetic ancestry cluster associated with self-reported Caucasian donors. The study aimed to test whether signatures of past pathogen exposure could be identified by cataloging public T cell receptors. The study profiled the T cell repertoires of 550 to 700 subjects by immunosequencing and related them to cytomegalovirus serostatus. In addition to the first cohort of hundreds of subjects, a separate validation cohort of 120 different subjects was used. To predict cytomegalovirus infection status, the study combined high-throughput TCR immunosequencing, statistical association of individual TCRs with disease status, and machine learning. To study patterns of TCR occurrence, a later analysis re-analyzed previously published TCR beta repertoires from 666 donors and added high-resolution HLA genotyping. Rather than drawing on any new phenotypic data, the later analysis identified candidate immune exposures from TCR beta sequences and the way those sequences occurred across donors. An earlier analysis of roughly 600 of the donors used high-throughput TCR beta sequencing to judge whether each TCR beta V gene segment behaved as functional or pseudogenic. Alongside the repertoire data, information on donor age, sex, ethnicity and CMV serostatus was compiled. A later genetic analysis took genome-wide SNP genotypes for about 55% of the 666 donors and used that subset as a discovery cohort. Every discovery cohort repertoire had been produced on one sequencing platform. HLA typing included class I and class II loci at four-digit resolution. Typing coverage differed by locus: A, B, C, DRB1 and DQB1 were typed in about 620-630 donors, DQA1 in 500 to 550, DPA1 in 600 to 610, and DPB1 in 450 to 490. Because of strong linkage in the cohort, roughly five DR-DQ haplotypes were treated as single units for association and clustering. Among some 400 genotyped donors of the cohort, an average of roughly 230,000 unique TCR beta nucleotide sequences was sequenced per donor, of which approximately 18% were non-productive.

Points on this clone: The target of this receptor is not known. No base quality values were provided; no much bigger clone lies one nucleotide off.

Results and caveats for the whole study, not just this receptor: Presence/absence analyses assumed roughly uniform sequencing depth across donors, an assumption that may not hold. According to a later analysis, TCR association rates differed among HLA loci, with DRB1 alleles showing the most associated TCRs and HLA-C alleles showing the fewest. Assigning TCR associations to individual alleles was difficult when HLA alleles, especially DR and DQ, strongly co-occurred. A later analysis reported that several top co-occurrence clusters appeared linked to parvovirus B19, influenza, CMV and Epstein-Barr virus. Specific HLA alleles were associated with around 18,000 TCR beta sequences at a false discovery rate of 0.05 in a later analysis. This cohort had only TCR beta chains sequenced, and the lack of alpha or paired-chain data limited which features could be detected. Because HLA typing was missing for some donors at each locus, association tests included only the typed subset. Correlated functional status among segregating V segments might be attributable to linkage disequilibrium, but an unknown experimental factor could not be ruled out. A cluster of highly shared sequence variants was judged likely to represent a technical artifact of the sequencing pipeline. The only immune exposure information available for the cohort was CMV serostatus. The authors suggested that the approach could potentially be extended to other disease states and immunological phenotypes. Cytomegalovirus status was reported to be diagnosed by the classifier with high specificity and sensitivity in both the original and validation cohorts. A later genetic analysis associated a missense DCLRE1C variant with V-gene and J-gene trimming of TCR beta chains, and an independent cohort replicated the association. Because counts were too low, seventeen rarely observed V segments, including chromosome 9 orphons, were excluded from the earlier analysis of 587 of the donors. A later analysis found that HLA-associated TCR beta chains were more clonally expanded and had lower generation probabilities than equally common non-associated chains. A further reported finding was that TCR beta sequences accurately predicted the HLA-A and HLA-B alleles for most subjects in the first cohort. Compared with the roughly 720-donor mean, donors in an Asian-associated ancestry cluster had fewer N-insertions in productive TCRs, according to a later genetic analysis. Some IMGT-functional V segments, including TRBV6-2 and TRBV6-3, could not be told apart with the 87-base-pair reads, so those segments were excluded. In vitro tests confirmed that a few of the cytomegalovirus-associated TCR beta chains recognize cytomegalovirus antigens. A total of 164 TCR beta chains were listed by the study as associated with cytomegalovirus. Across donors, most TCR sequences were observed very rarely, whereas some public TCRs were present in many individuals. In an earlier analysis of some 550 of the donors, most TCR beta V segments were observed in productive rearrangements about 87% or about 30% of the time, broadly matching IMGT annotations. Most CMV-associated TCR beta chains appeared to be HLA-restricted in a later analysis, and the HLA associations seemed to be driven largely by CMV exposure.

The cohort was made up of roughly 670 healthy bone marrow donors. All cohort members were sampled while nominally healthy, although unrecorded immune exposures were likely present. The donor was CMV seronegative and was included in the group of a few hundred seronegative cohort members. A peripheral blood sample was provided by each donor, and peripheral blood mononuclear cells were used for TCR beta sequencing. The Qiagen DNeasy Blood Extraction Kit was used to extract genomic DNA from the blood cell samples. The library was produced with the immunoSEQ multiplex PCR assay. For the multiplex PCR, a mixture combining 60 forward primers for TCR Vbeta segments and 13 reverse primers for TCR Jbeta segments was used. The CDR3 region of rearranged TCR beta genes was amplified from genomic DNA by a multiplex PCR assay. The amplified TCR beta libraries were sequenced on the Illumina HiSeq System as 87-base-pair reads. On the study's bioinformatics: A later analysis tallied some 79 million unique TCR beta chains across the 666 repertoires, and around 10 million of those chains were shared by two or more donors. A nearest-neighbor algorithm error-corrected the raw reads and collapsed the reads into unique sequences, merging closely related sequences to remove PCR and sequencing errors. Alignment of CDR3 sequences to IMGT reference sequences was used to assign V, D and J gene segments. For a sequence to be retained, at least a six-nucleotide match to both a V gene segment and a J gene segment was required. A rearrangement was called productive if the CDR3 had no stop codons and remained in frame with V and J, and every other rearrangement was called non-productive. Following IMGT convention, CDR3 was defined as the stretch from the second conserved V-encoded cysteine to the conserved J-encoded phenylalanine. In an earlier analysis of just under 600 of the donors, sequences lacking an unambiguous match to a single V gene segment were excluded. In an earlier analysis of roughly 500 of the donors, V segments were called functional above 56.7% productive rearrangements and were called segregating when the between-donor standard deviation exceeded 5%. A statistical classification framework was developed to diagnose cytomegalovirus status using the catalog of TCR beta chain sequences. V and J gene assignment, in a later analysis, came from comparing TCR nucleotide sequences with IMGT/GENE-DB human TR gene sequences. Using the TCRdist pipeline, a later analysis assigned CDR3 sequences along with most-parsimonious VDJ recombination scenarios. In a later analysis, each TCR beta chain was defined by its CDR3 amino acid sequence together with its V-gene family, and reads lacking a unique V-gene family were excluded. A later analysis removed 592 highly shared, low-generation-probability nucleotide sequences to deal with suspected cross-contamination and a sequencing artifact. In a later analysis, a clonal expansion index for each public chain was calculated from normalized within-repertoire ranks of inferred template counts. In a later analysis, generation probabilities were computed using a VDJ recombination model fitted to out-of-frame rearrangements, and the results were checked against IGoR. In a later analysis, hypergeometric tests were used to score TCR-TCR, TCR-HLA and TCR-CMV co-occurrence, with a repertoire-size bias correction applied to TCR pairs. False discovery rates were estimated in a later analysis by permuting HLA or CMV assignments 20 times. In a later analysis, co-occurring TCRs were grouped using DBSCAN, and TCRdist sequence similarity was added for clustering within HLA-allele-positive subsets. Repertoires with fewer than 30,000 or more than 120,000 public chains, plus five repertoires with anomalous nucleotide sharing, were excluded from co-occurrence clustering. Held by TCRdb, this immuneACCESS table contains in-frame sequences only and omits some clones. Under half of the omission traces to an unresolved V gene where checked; the cause of the rest is unknown. That table supplies the V and J calls and clone size; D and trimming were determined from the DNA. A total of roughly 160,000 clones appear in this sample, around 72% of them only once. The ten largest clones take up over 2.5% of the sample.

Taken from cysteine to phenylalanine, the CDR3 has 16 residues. Here the CDR3 DNA is all that survives: 48 bases in frame from base 1. The germline V gene (reference sequence) sets CDR1 to MNHNY and CDR2 to SVGAGI. V loses 2 bases, J loses 3 bases, and the germline ends lie 16 bases apart. The TCR comes from a female donor in good health and CMV-seronegative. The sample consisted of PBMCs. The chain joins TRBV6-6 to TRBJ2-5, with TRBD1 as a weak D call on 5 bases. DNA sequence: TGTGCCAGCAGTTACCCCTCCACAGGAACCAAAGAGACCCAGTACTTC. Its translation reads: CASSYPSTGTKETQYF.